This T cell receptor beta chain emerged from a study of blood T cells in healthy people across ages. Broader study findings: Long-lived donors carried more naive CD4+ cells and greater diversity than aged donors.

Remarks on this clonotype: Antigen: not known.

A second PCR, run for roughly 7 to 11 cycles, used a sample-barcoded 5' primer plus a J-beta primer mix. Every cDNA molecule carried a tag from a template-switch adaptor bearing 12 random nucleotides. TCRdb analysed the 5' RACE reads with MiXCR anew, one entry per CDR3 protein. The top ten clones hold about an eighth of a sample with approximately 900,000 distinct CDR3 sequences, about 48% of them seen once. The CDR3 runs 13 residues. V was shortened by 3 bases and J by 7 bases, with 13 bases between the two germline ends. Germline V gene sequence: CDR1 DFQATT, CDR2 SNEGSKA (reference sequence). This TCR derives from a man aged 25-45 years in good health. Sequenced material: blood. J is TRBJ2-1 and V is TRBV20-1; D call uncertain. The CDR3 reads CSARTPALNEQFF. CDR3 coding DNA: TGCAGTGCTAGGACGCCCGCCCTAAATGAGCAGTTCTTC.